This section outlines one TCR beta chain sequence together with its context. This clone was seen a handful of times. The antigen this receptor binds is unknown. Per-nucleotide qualities are absent, and no much larger clonotype sits a single base away. These data belong to a study of sequential checkpoint blockade in melanoma (dated by TCRdb to about 2019). Describing the broader study: Patients were randomized 1:1 to first-line nivolumab followed by ipilimumab (arm A) or ipilimumab followed by nivolumab (arm B). Both trial sequences were followed by maintenance nivolumab.

The immunoSEQ Assay was used to immunosequence TCRbeta CDR3 regions from genomic DNA. Prior to high-throughput sequencing, genomic DNA was amplified by bias-controlled multiplex PCR. From the authors' description of their analysis: To quantify the absolute abundance of each unique TCRbeta CDR3 region, the sequences were collapsed and filtered. Clonality, defined as 1 minus Pielou's evenness, was calculated using productive rearrangements only. Clones with significantly greater frequencies in on-treatment versus baseline samples were identified using a previously published method. Imported from immuneACCESS, the table was reduced by TCRdb to in-frame sequences with V and J called. These copies leave out some clones; in studies compared against another copy, an unresolved V gene accounts for under half, and the cause of the remainder is not known. V, J and clone size are taken as reported in that table, and D and trimming were inferred from the DNA itself. Across this sample there are a few thousand clones, with less than 50% seen only once. The ten top clones hold roughly 41% of the sample.

From the cysteine up to the phenylalanine, the CDR3 has a length of 15 residues. Only CDR3 DNA remains: 45 bases, in frame from the first base. V is pared back by 0 bases and J by 10 bases, with 13 bases lying between the germline termini. CDR1 and CDR2 (MNHEY, SVGAGI) derive from the germline V gene. The label giving this sample's treatment or condition can be read as: randomized to nivolumab then ipilimumab (arm A) or the reverse (arm B). None of the trial patients had been given prior DNA-damaging chemotherapy. Thawed PBMCs were sorted on a FACS Aria II flow cytometer to isolate live CD3+CD8+ cells negative for CD19 and CD56. Samples were obtained from patients with melanoma enrolled in CheckMate 064, a randomized, open-label phase II trial of sequential checkpoint blockade. Leukapheresis was used to collect peripheral blood mononuclear cells, which were then purified with Ficoll-Paque and frozen in human serum with about 10% DMSO. Immediately after sorting, the purity of sorted blood CD3+CD8+ cells was verified to be >95%, after which DNA was extracted.

On the study overall, not on this receptor specifically: Validation of the response-prediction model combining TCR metrics and mutation burden is needed in larger, independent patient cohorts.

The chain links TRBV6-5 with TRBJ1-6, with no reliable assignment of the D segment. Sequencing was performed on CD8+ T cells sorted from blood (inferred from file names), taken from a patient given nivolumab and ipilimumab in sequence. The source of this sequence is a human donor with melanoma. The nucleotide sequence is given as TGTGCCAGCAGTTACTCAACGGGGTCTTCCTCACCCCTCCACTTT. Its protein is CASSYSTGSSSPLHF.